This record concerns one TCR beta chain sequence. What it binds is unknown. Germline CDR1 SQVTM, CDR2 ANQGSEA. The ends lost 7 bases at V and 7 bases at J; junction bases unmatched: 11. The length of the CDR3 is 14 residues. The source of the sample is a study of CD8 T cells in Susac syndrome. Study-level results: As acknowledged by the study, its TCR sequencing and HLA analysis included a relatively small number of individuals.

Random hexamers were used to reverse transcribe the RNA input (roughly 0.5 to 1 ug). TCR beta CDR3 was amplified by immunoSEQ covering 54 Vbeta and 13 Jbeta. TCRdb passed the immunoSEQ multiplex PCR reads through MiXCR, listing each CDR3 protein once. The table lists 150,000 to 200,000 distinct CDR3 sequences, 90% to 95% of them singletons. Sequencing of TCR beta, carried out with a high-throughput approach, was applied to CD8+ and CD4+ T cells from the blood. Negative isolation yielded CD4+ and CD8+ T cells, and FACS enriched TEMRA cells. The TCR was taken from a human donor with multiple sclerosis. This chain uses TRBV29-1 with TRBJ2-1; 9 bases line up with TRBD1. Sample: CD4+ T cells from PBMCs. CDR3 bases: TGCAGCGGGCTGGACAGGGGATTGAGGAATGAGCAGTTCTTC. This codes for CSGLDRGLRNEQFF.